This entry lists 27 T cell receptor beta chains sequenced from one sample in a study of T cell responses to AZD1222 COVID-19 vaccine. This table comes from immunoSEQ multiplex PCR, and its TCRdb copy is limited to in-frame clones, with some not included. In the table there are about 120,000 clones, 80% to 90% of which are singletons. The sequencing used peripheral blood, collected on day 0 of AZD1222 vaccination. These receptors were taken from an adult in good health.

CDR3 nucleotides: TGTGCCAGCTCACCACCGGATTATAATTCACCCCTCCACTTT. It yields the protein CASSPPDYNSPLHF. This chain joins TRBV18 and TRBJ1-6; no reliable D call. Germline CDR1 reads KGHSH; CDR2 reads LQKENI. V shed 0 bases and J shed 4 bases, with 4 bases lying between them. The CDR3 is 14 amino acids.

The chain uses TRBV5-1 and TRBJ1-3; D not certain. CDR1 is SGHRS and CDR2 is YFSETQ in the germline V gene. The V end lost 1 base, the J end lost 0 bases, and 5 bases lay between the germline ends. The CDR3 loop spans 14 amino acids. The CDR3 protein is CASSLNPSGNTIYF. In DNA form, the CDR3 reads TGCGCCAGCAGCTTGAACCCCTCTGGAAACACCATATATTTT.

V and J are TRBV5-6 and TRBJ2-1; 13 bases fit TRBD2. Looked up from germline, CDR1 is SGHDT and CDR2 is YYEEEE. V shed 7 bases and J 2 bases; nucleotides not matched to a gene: 9. CDR3 size: 17 residues. In nucleotides, the CDR3 is TGTGCCAGCCTACTAGCGGGGGGGAGCCTGGCCTACAATGAGCAGTTCTTC. Residues: CASLLAGGSLAYNEQFF. Supplemented by reference TRBV5-6 and TRBJ2-1, the full variable domain reads DAGVTQSPTHLIKTRGQQVTLRCSPKSGHDTVSWYQQALGQGPQFIFQYYEEEERQRGNFPDRFSGHQFPNYSSELNVNALLLGDSALYLCASLLAGGSLAYNEQFFGPGTRLTVL.

V is TRBV25-1 and J is TRBJ2-7; D is uncertain. CDR1 is MGHDK and CDR2 is SYGVNS in the germline V gene. There are 11 residues in the CDR3. Between the trimmed V and J ends, which lost 11 bases and 3 bases, there was a span of 11 bases. The CDR3 loop reads CASSRGYEQYF. CDR3 in DNA: TGTGCCTCATCGAGAGGCTACGAGCAGTACTTC.

J is TRBJ1-4 and V is TRBV9, with TRBD1 as a possible D gene (5 bases). Trimming took 4 bases from V and 8 from J, leaving 18 bases between them. The CDR3 totals 15 residues. Germline V gene sequence: CDR1 SGDLS, CDR2 YYNGEE. In DNA form, the CDR3 reads TGTGCCAGCAGCCCTAGTCCGACAGTAGGGGAAAAACTGTTTTTT. As protein: CASSPSPTVGEKLFF.

V usage is TRBV12-3 or TRBV12-4 and J usage is TRBJ1-1; the D is unclear. V lost 3 bases and J lost 5, with 10 bases in between. CDR3 length: 13 amino acids. The CDR3 DNA sequence: TGTGCCAGCAGTTTTGAGGGTGATACTGAAGCTTTCTTT. Translation: CASSFEGDTEAFF.

V gene TRBV5-6 combines with J gene TRBJ2-1, with D perhaps given as TRBD1 or TRBD2 (6 bases each). The CDR3 totals 15 residues. V was pared by 6 bases and J by 0 bases, with 13 bases between. CDR1 and CDR2 from the germline V gene are SGHDT and YYEEEE. Written as DNA, the CDR3 is TGTGCCAGCAACCGGGGGCCGCGCTCCTACAATGAGCAGTTCTTC. Protein product: CASNRGPRSYNEQFF.

The V and J genes are TRBV14 and TRBJ1-1; D remains unclear. V was shortened by 0 bases and J by 4 bases, with 12 bases between the two germline ends. The CDR3 runs 15 residues. The germline gives CDR1 SGHDN, CDR2 FVKESK. The CDR3 bases are TGTGCCAGCAGCCAAGAATCGGTTCGGGGCACTGAAGCTTTCTTT. The encoded protein is CASSQESVRGTEAFF.

J is TRBJ1-1 and V is TRBV6-2 or TRBV6-3; no clear D. The CDR3 sequence is 13 residues long. Germline V CDR1 and CDR2: MNHEY, SVGEGT. V lost 1 base, J lost 5 bases, and 8 bases lay in between. CDR3 nucleotides: TGTGCCAGCAGTTACTTGGGTGGTACTGAAGCTTTCTTT. It encodes CASSYLGGTEAFF.

The chain recombines TRBV29-1 with TRBJ2-7; 8 bases match TRBD2. The CDR3 spans 14 residues. Per germline, CDR1 SQVTM and CDR2 ANQGSEA. J lost 3 bases, V lost 0 bases, and 4 bases had no gene match. In nucleotides, the CDR3 is TGCAGCGTTGAAGATCAAAGCGGGAGCTACGAGCAGTACTTC. Translation: CSVEDQSGSYEQYF.

This CDR3 reads CASSLGFGGHQPQHF. The CDR3 DNA follows: TGCGCCAGCAGCTTGGGTTTCGGGGGTCATCAGCCCCAGCATTTT. The chain uses TRBV5-1 and TRBJ1-5; a weak D match, TRBD1 (5 bases). Germline V gene data show CDR1 as SGHRS and CDR2 as YFSETQ. The CDR3 length is 15 residues. Trimming shortened V by 0 bases and J by 5 bases, and 12 bases separated the two germline ends.

The chain is built from TRBV7-6 and TRBJ2-3; TRBD2 agrees at 11 bases. Trimming cost V 5 bases and J 2 bases; bases outside gene matches: 9. CDR1 and CDR2 (germline): SGHVS, FNYEAQ. The CDR3 covers 17 residues. The CDR3 sequence is CASSRGSGGETTDTQYF. The CDR3 nucleotides are TGTGCCAGCAGCCGCGGTAGCGGGGGGGAAACCACAGATACGCAGTATTTT. Filled out from reference TRBV7-6 and TRBJ2-3, the complete variable domain reads GAGVSQSPRYKVTKRGQDVALRCDPISGHVSLYWYRQALGQGPEFLTYFNYEAQQDKSGLPNDRFSAERPEGSISTLTIQRTEQRDSAMYRCASSRGSGGETTDTQYFGPGTRLTVL.

The CDR3 here is CASSSRQGDGYTF. The CDR3 DNA follows: TGCGCCAGCAGCTCTCGACAGGGGGATGGCTACACCTTC. The V and J genes are TRBV5-1 and TRBJ1-2; TRBD1 aligns across 9 bases. The CDR3 consists of 13 residues. Trimming took 3 bases from V and 6 from J; bases not matched to a gene: 3. Germline CDR1 is SGHRS and CDR2 is YFSETQ.

There are a few counts of this clone. The V and J genes are TRBV7-3 and TRBJ1-2; D perhaps matches TRBD1 (5 bases). The CDR3 runs to 13 residues. Trimming removed 4 bases from V and 6 bases from J, with 12 bases in between. CDR1 SGHTA and CDR2 FQGTGA come from the germline V gene. The CDR3 DNA reads TGTGCCAGCAGCTCAGGGATTTCGAATGGCTACACCTTC. Translated: CASSSGISNGYTF.

The rearrangement uses TRBV9 and TRBJ2-2; maybe TRBD2 (7 bases). CDR1 and CDR2 from the germline V gene are SGDLS and YYNGEE. The germline V and J ends were trimmed by 0 bases and 3 bases, with 9 bases remaining between them. The CDR3 extends over 15 amino acids. The CDR3 loop reads CASSVVGGDTGELFF. The CDR3 coding sequence is TGTGCCAGCAGCGTAGTAGGGGGGGACACCGGGGAGCTGTTTTTT.

The rearrangement links TRBV6-1 to TRBJ1-5; D is ambiguous. The CDR3 is 13 residues long. V was pared by 3 bases and J by 3 bases, with 6 bases between. Germline loops: CDR1 MNHNS, CDR2 SASEGT. CDR3: CASSDGLNQPQHF. The CDR3 nucleotides read TGTGCCAGCAGTGACGGTCTCAATCAGCCCCAGCATTTT.

The chain couples TRBV10-1 to TRBJ2-1; 7 nucleotides match TRBD1. Germline CDR1 WNHNN, CDR2 SYGVQD (reference sequence). This CDR3 contains 15 residues. J lost 5 bases, V lost 5 bases, and 9 bases had no gene match. The CDR3 is CASSPQGQPNNEQFF. The CDR3 DNA reads as TGCGCCAGCAGTCCGCAGGGACAGCCCAACAATGAGCAGTTCTTC.

The rearrangement links TRBV10-2 to TRBJ1-1; 8 bases map to TRBD1. The CDR3 loop spans 14 amino acids. Germline V CDR1 and CDR2: WSHSY, SAAADI. The ends lost 5 bases at V and 4 bases at J; junction bases unmatched: 6. Here the CDR3 DNA reads TGCGCCAGCAGTATGGACAGGGTCGGCACTGAAGCTTTCTTT. Translated, it gives CASSMDRVGTEAFF.

The chain uses TRBV19 and TRBJ2-1; TRBD2 matches at 11 bases. This CDR3 comprises 19 residues. The germline CDR1 and CDR2 sequences are LNHDA and SQIVND (reference sequence). The ends lost 1 base at V and 3 bases at J; junction bases unmatched: 11. The DNA of the CDR3 is TGTGCCAGTAGTATAGTATCGTTGGTCGGGACTAGCGGCTACAATGAGCAGTTCTTC. Translation gives CASSIVSLVGTSGYNEQFF.

The rearrangement links TRBV29-1 to TRBJ1-2; 7 bases agree with TRBD1. This CDR3 region has 14 residues. The V gene end was trimmed by 3 bases and the J gene end by 6 bases; junction bases not matched to a gene: 10. Germline V gene sequence: CDR1 SQVTM, CDR2 ANQGSEA. This CDR3 reads CSVESTGALNGYTF. CDR3 coding DNA: TGCAGCGTTGAGTCCACAGGGGCCCTAAATGGCTACACCTTC.

The chain joins TRBV12-3 or TRBV12-4 to TRBJ1-1, with no clear D. The CDR3 spans 13 residues. V dropped 6 bases and J dropped 4 bases, with 12 bases sitting between them. Written as DNA, the CDR3 is TGTGCCAGCAGCCAGGACGTTACCACTGAAGCTTTCTTT. As protein: CASSQDVTTEAFF.

The chain employs TRBV4-2 and TRBJ1-2, with 7 bases identical to TRBD1. The trim removed 6 bases at V and 4 bases at J, leaving 8 bases unmatched. CDR1 and CDR2 from the germline V gene are LGHNA and YNFKEQ. This CDR3 has 14 amino acids. Here the CDR3 DNA reads TGTGCCAGCAGTCCCGACAAGGGGGCCTATGGCTACACCTTC. Its protein is CASSPDKGAYGYTF.

V gene TRBV6-5 combines with J gene TRBJ1-2; 9 bases are a match to TRBD1. Unmatched junction bases numbered 3, after V lost 0 bases and J lost 4 bases. Germline CDR1 MNHEY, CDR2 SVGAGI. The CDR3 totals 15 residues. CDR3 DNA sequence: TGTGCCAGCAGTTACTCGACGGGACAGGGCTATGGCTACACCTTC. Translating it yields CASSYSTGQGYGYTF.

DNA of the CDR3: TGTGCCACCCGGAGCTCTGGGGCCAACGTCCTGACTTTC. Encoded protein: CATRSSGANVLTF. The chain joins TRBV12-3 or TRBV12-4 to TRBJ2-6; D is unresolved. The length of the CDR3 is 13 residues. V shed 10 bases and J shed 0 bases, with 7 bases lying between them.

This clone was counted between two and nine times. The chain is built from TRBV27 and TRBJ1-4; D is perhaps TRBD1 (6 bases). The V end was cut by 5 bases, the J end by 3 bases, with 16 bases between. This CDR3 contains 16 residues. Germline assignment: CDR1 MNHEY and CDR2 SMNVEV (reference sequence). DNA of the CDR3: TGTGCCAGCAGTGCAACCCTACAGGGCCCTAATGAAAAACTGTTTTTT. Protein sequence: CASSATLQGPNEKLFF. Full variable domain (missing parts from reference TRBV27 and TRBJ1-4): EAQVTQNPRYLITVTGKKLTVTCSQNMNHEYMSWYRQDPGLGLRQIYYSMNVEVTDKGDVPEGYKVSRKEKRNFPLILESPSPNQTSLYFCASSATLQGPNEKLFFGSGTQLSVL.

The V and J genes are TRBV7-9 and TRBJ1-5; 8 bases map to TRBD1. Trimming took 3 bases from V and 8 from J; bases not matched to a gene: 6. Germline V gene data show CDR1 as SEHNR and CDR2 as FQNEAQ (reference sequence). This CDR3 region has 14 residues. This CDR3 is CASSLAGGDEPQHF. CDR3 sequence (DNA): TGTGCCAGCAGCTTGGCAGGGGGCGATGAGCCCCAGCATTTT. Complete variable domain (other parts from reference TRBV7-9 and TRBJ1-5): DTGVSQNPRHKITKRGQNVTFRCDPISEHNRLYWYRQTLGQGPEFLTYFQNEAQLEKSRLLSDRFSAERPKGSFSTLEIQRTEQGDSAMYLCASSLAGGDEPQHFGDGTRLSIL.

This clone was seen more than once but under ten times. This chain links TRBV5-1 with TRBJ2-7; maybe TRBD1 (6 bases). The germline CDR1 and CDR2 sequences are SGHRS and YFSETQ. The CDR3 sequence is 15 residues long. Trimming stripped 0 bases from V and 6 bases from J, with 16 bases between. CDR3 loop: CASSLEAQGRGEQYF. Written as DNA, the CDR3 is TGCGCCAGCAGCTTGGAAGCCCAGGGGAGAGGCGAGCAGTACTTC.